This record looks at one TCR beta chain sequence and its context. The data were produced by immunoSEQ multiplex PCR, yet TCRdb's version contains in-frame clones alone and is incomplete. The sample consists of 7,500 to 8,500 clones, 65% to 90% of them appearing once. This entry comes from a study of follicular helper T cells after annual influenza vaccination. The time point was: 2014-2015 season, pre-vaccination. The length of the CDR3 is 14 residues. After removal of 5 bases from V and 3 bases from J, the junction contained 6 bases not matched to a gene. CDR1 and CDR2 from the germline V gene are LNHNV and YYDKDF (reference sequence).

The chain joins TRBV15 to TRBJ2-5; 7 bases are shared with TRBD2. The receptor's source is an adult who received the influenza vaccine. The starting material was CXCR5+ CD38- circulating T follicular helper cells from blood, obtained on the day of influenza vaccination. Subset: circulating Tfh, non-naive CD4+CXCR5+PD-1+ (ICOS+CD38+ or ICOS-CD38-). The CDR3 here is CATSRLSGEETQYF. DNA of the CDR3: TGTGCCACCAGCCGCCTCAGCGGGGAAGAGACCCAGTACTTC. The whole variable domain, filled in from reference TRBV15 and TRBJ2-5, reads DAMVIQNPRYQVTQFGKPVTLSCSQTLNHNVMYWYQQKSSQAPKLLFHYYDKDFNNEADTPDNFQSRRPNTSFCFLDIRSPGLGDTAMYLCATSRLSGEETQYFGPGTRLLVL.